This entry features one TCR beta chain sequence. Original data processing: Using reference gene primer amplification, nucleated cell counts were estimated. Generated by immunoSEQ multiplex PCR, the TCRdb table keeps only in-frame clones and is missing some. V, J and clone size were drawn from that table, and D and trimming were deduced from the DNA. The sample has some 51,000 clones; about 91% are singletons. The sample belongs to a study of blood T cell repertoires in COVID-19. About the study: Sites across the United States, Italy and Spain contributed samples from acute and convalescent COVID-19. Nucleic acid was either cDNA or gDNA, and it came from T cells, B-cell-depleted T cells, or PBMCs.

V was shortened by 0 bases and J by 6 bases, with 6 bases between the two germline ends. The CDR3 is 12 residues long. The germline V gene encodes CDR1 SGHNT and CDR2 YYREEE (reference sequence). The sequence was collected from a man between 50 and 59 years old with acute or convalescent COVID-19. The J gene is TRBJ1-2, the V gene TRBV5-4; the D gene is possibly TRBD1 (6 bases). Sequenced input: peripheral blood. As DNA, the CDR3 is TGTGCCAGCAGCTTGGCAGGGGATGGCTACACCTTC. Translation gives CASSLAGDGYTF.